This entry lists 9 T cell receptor beta chains sequenced from one sample in a study of blood T cell repertoires in COVID-19. Clones were read by immunoSEQ multiplex PCR, and TCRdb kept only the in-frame ones, dropping some. The sample holds 210,000 or so clones, about 80% seen once. Source material: PBMCs or T cells enriched from blood (not recorded which). These receptors were taken from a woman between 45 and 60 years old who had been exposed to COVID-19.

CDR3 sequence reads: CASSFGWTEAFF. The CDR3, as DNA: TGTGCCAGCAGCTTCGGGTGGACTGAAGCTTTCTTT. This chain uses TRBV7-2 with TRBJ1-1; D is unclear. Germline lookup yields CDR1 SGHTA and CDR2 FQGNSA. The CDR3 consists of 12 residues. Deletions cut 3 bases from V and 5 bases from J, with 7 bases between.

The chain carries TRBV5-1 and TRBJ2-7; D gene unclear. This CDR3 comprises 11 residues. V lost 7 bases, J lost 4 bases, and 9 bases lay in between. Germline CDR1 reads SGHRS; CDR2 reads YFSETQ. CDR3 residues: CASGLGYEQYF. DNA of the CDR3: TGCGCCAGCGGTCTAGGATACGAGCAGTACTTC.

This rearrangement joins TRBV18 to TRBJ1-4; no clear D gene. This CDR3 contains 14 residues. Germline V gene sequence: CDR1 KGHSH, CDR2 LQKENI. V was trimmed by 2 bases and J by 0 bases, leaving 4 bases between them. CDR3 region: CASSPTATNEKLFF. In DNA, the CDR3 is TGTGCCAGCTCACCAACAGCAACTAATGAAAAACTGTTTTTT. Filled out from reference TRBV18 and TRBJ1-4, the complete variable domain reads NAGVMQNPRHLVRRRGQEARLRCSPMKGHSHVYWYRQLPEEGLKFMVYLQKENIIDESGMPKERFSAEFPKEGPSILRIQQVVRGDSAAYFCASSPTATNEKLFFGSGTQLSVL.

J is TRBJ2-1 and V is TRBV20-1, with 9 nucleotides matching TRBD2. Germline loops: CDR1 DFQATT, CDR2 SNEGSKA (reference sequence). The ends lost 3 bases at V and 7 bases at J; junction bases unmatched: 10. This CDR3 spans 15 amino acids. CDR3 sequence: CSASGGAGGLNEQFF. The CDR3 DNA reads as TGCAGTGCTAGTGGTGGAGCGGGGGGCCTAAATGAGCAGTTCTTC.

The gene calls are TRBV30 and TRBJ2-3; 10 bases agree with TRBD2. The germline gives CDR1 GTSNPN, CDR2 SVGIG (reference sequence). The CDR3 contains 15 residues. Losses at the gene ends were 0 bases for V and 5 bases for J; bases not matched to a gene: 5. The CDR3 sequence is CAWSVRGLAVDTQYF. Written as DNA, the CDR3 is TGTGCCTGGAGTGTACGAGGACTAGCGGTAGATACGCAGTATTTT. The full variable domain, in which reference TRBV30 and TRBJ2-3 provide the parts outside the CDR3, is SQTIHQWPATLVQPVGSPLSLECTVEGTSNPNLYWYRQAAGRGLQLLFYSVGIGQISSEVPQNLSASRPQDRQFILSSKKLLLSDSGFYLCAWSVRGLAVDTQYFGPGTRLTVL.

The V and J genes are TRBV5-6 and TRBJ2-5; 8 nucleotides agree with TRBD2. This CDR3 region has 16 residues. Trimming removed 0 bases from V and 1 base from J; junction bases left unmatched: 5. Germline CDR1 SGHDT, CDR2 YYEEEE. The CDR3 here is CASSLGPGLVQETQYF. CDR3 in DNA: TGTGCCAGCAGCTTGGGACCGGGACTAGTCCAAGAGACCCAGTACTTC.

This sequence joins TRBV3-1 (or the pseudogene TRBV3-2) and TRBJ1-1; tentative D call: TRBD1 (5 bases). Per the germline V gene, CDR1 is LGHDT and CDR2 is YNNKEL (reference sequence). The V end lost 4 bases, the J end lost 11 bases, and 20 bases lay between the germline ends. The CDR3 covers 14 residues. The CDR3 sequence is CASSPQLGFGGAFF. In DNA, the CDR3 is TGTGCCAGCAGCCCGCAGCTAGGATTTGGGGGGGCTTTCTTT.

The chain uses TRBV15 and TRBJ1-1, with 7 bases aligning to TRBD1. The V segment lost 2 bases and the J segment 1 base; nucleotides outside the gene matches: 4. The CDR3 is made up of 15 amino acids. Germline V lookup: CDR1 LNHNV, CDR2 YYDKDF (reference sequence). The DNA of the CDR3 is TGTGCCACCAGCAGACCTCGGACAGGGAACACTGAAGCTTTCTTT. Translating gives CATSRPRTGNTEAFF.

The chain carries TRBV27 and TRBJ1-6; D perhaps matches TRBD1 (6 bases). V dropped 8 bases and J dropped 8 bases, with 13 bases sitting between them. The length of the CDR3 is 13 residues. Germline V CDR1 and CDR2: MNHEY, SMNVEV (reference sequence). CDR3 residues: CASGRDTYSPLHF. The DNA of the CDR3 is TGTGCCAGCGGGAGGGACACCTATTCACCCCTCCACTTT.